A selection of T cell receptor beta chains follows, all from one sample in a study of blood T cell repertoires in COVID-19. Generated by immunoSEQ multiplex PCR, the TCRdb table keeps only in-frame clones and is missing some. The data contain about 150,000 clones, about 87% of them singletons. The sequenced sample consisted of peripheral blood. These TCRs come from a human donor in a cohort sampled during active COVID-19. The CDR3 runs from the conserved cysteine through the conserved F or W. The D gene is left open where the match is weak. The listing skips clone size in some rows; elsewhere it reads once, few, many or a size class.

J,V,D,size,DNA,CDR3
TRBJ1-5,TRBV4-1,TRBD1,NA,TGCGCCAGCAGCCAAGGTGGGACAGGGGTCTTTCAGCCCCAGCATTTT,CASSQGGTGVFQPQHF
TRBJ1-1,TRBV19,NA,few,TGTGCCAGTAGTATTGAAGGGAGGGCTTTCTTT,CASSIEGRAFF
TRBJ2-2,TRBV5-3,TRBD2,NA,TGTGCCAGAAGCTTCGGGGGGGACACCGGGGAGCTGTTTTTT,CARSFGGDTGELFF
TRBJ2-1,TRBV9,NA,NA,TGTGCCAGCAGCGTAGACGGCGGGAATTACAATGAGCAGTTCTTC,CASSVDGGNYNEQFF
TRBJ1-1,TRBV7-9,NA,few,TGTGCCAGCAGCTTAGGCGACATGAACACTGAAGCTTTCTTT,CASSLGDMNTEAFF
TRBJ2-3,TRBV9,TRBD2,NA,TGTGCCAGCGAGGGACTAGCGGAAAGCACAGATACGCAGTATTTT,CASEGLAESTDTQYF
TRBJ1-5,TRBV19,TRBD1,NA,TGTGCCAGTAGTGGGACAGGGGATAGTCAGCCCCAGCATTTT,CASSGTGDSQPQHF
TRBJ1-3,TRBV5-1,TRBD1,NA,TGCGCCAGCAGCTTGGGCCCGGGACAGGGGGCTGGAAACACCATATATTTT,CASSLGPGQGAGNTIYF
TRBJ2-1,TRBV3-1/TRBV3-2,TRBD2,NA,TGTGCCAGCAGCCTACGGGGACTAGCGGGGGCGGGTGAGCAGTTCTTC,CASSLRGLAGAGEQFF
TRBJ1-4,TRBV5-1,NA,NA,TGCGCCAGCAGTCCCGGGGGGGGCGAGGAAAAACTGTTTTTT,CASSPGGGEEKLFF
TRBJ2-2,TRBV11-2,NA,NA,TGTGCCAGCAGCAGCCACTTCGCGAACACCGGGGAGCTGTTTTTT,CASSSHFANTGELFF
TRBJ2-2,TRBV7-2,NA,NA,TGTGCCAGCAGCTTACTCAGTCAAACGAACACCGGGGAGCTGTTTTTT,CASSLLSQTNTGELFF
TRBJ1-2,TRBV7-2,NA,NA,TGTGCCAGCAGCGCACAGGTTAACTATGGCTACACCTTC,CASSAQVNYGYTF
TRBJ2-3,TRBV5-1,TRBD1,NA,TGCGCCAGCAGCTCTGACAGGGCAGATACGCAGTATTTT,CASSSDRADTQYF
TRBJ2-1,TRBV19,NA,NA,TGTGCCAGTAGCCCAGACAGTTACAATGAGCAGTTCTTC,CASSPDSYNEQFF
TRBJ1-1,TRBV11-3,TRBD1,NA,TGTGCCAGCAGCCCGGGACAGGGGGCAGGGAACACTGAAGCTTTCTTT,CASSPGQGAGNTEAFF
TRBJ2-1,TRBV28,TRBD2,NA,TGTGCCAGCAGTTTATTAGCGGGAGTGGACAATGAGCAGTTCTTC,CASSLLAGVDNEQFF
TRBJ1-2,TRBV7-3,TRBD1,NA,TGTGCCAGCAGCCAGAGGACAGGGGGGGCAGGCTACACCTTC,CASSQRTGGAGYTF
TRBJ1-6,TRBV7-9,NA,NA,TGTGCCAGCAGCTTAGCAAGCGTTAATTCACCCCTCCACTTT,CASSLASVNSPLHF
TRBJ1-1,TRBV3-1/TRBV3-2,TRBD1,NA,TGTGCCAGCAGCAAGGGACAGGGAGGGACTGAAGCTTTCTTT,CASSKGQGGTEAFF
TRBJ2-1,TRBV27,TRBD2,once,TGTGCCAGCAGTTTCTGGCGAGCGGGAGGGCCGTCCAATGAGCAGTTCTTC,CASSFWRAGGPSNEQFF
TRBJ2-5,TRBV20-1,TRBD2,NA,TGCAGTGCTAGTCCACTAGCGGGAGTCGAGACCCAGTACTTC,CSASPLAGVETQYF
TRBJ2-3,TRBV5-1,TRBD2,NA,TGCGCCAGCAGCGGCCGACTAGCGGGAGGATCTAGCACAGATACGCAGTATTTT,CASSGRLAGGSSTDTQYF
TRBJ2-2,TRBV7-8,NA,NA,TGTGCCAGCAGCCAAACAACGAACACCGGGGAGCTGTTTTTT,CASSQTTNTGELFF
TRBJ1-1,TRBV10-3,NA,NA,TGTGCCATCAGTGATCGGCAGGTGGCGAACACTGAAGCTTTCTTT,CAISDRQVANTEAFF
TRBJ1-4,TRBV25-1,NA,NA,TGTGCCAGCAGTTCCTGGAGATCAACTAATGAAAAACTGTTTTTT,CASSSWRSTNEKLFF
TRBJ1-1,TRBV4-3,NA,NA,TGCGCCAGCAGCCCAGGGCTCGAGAATGCGAACACTGAAGCTTTCTTT,CASSPGLENANTEAFF
TRBJ2-5,TRBV6-1,TRBD2,once,TGTGCCAGCAGTGAAGGAGGACTAGCGGGAGAGACCCAGTACTTC,CASSEGGLAGETQYF
TRBJ2-2,TRBV10-3,NA,NA,TGTGCCATCAGCCAGGACAGATGGGACACCGGGGAGCTGTTTTTT,CAISQDRWDTGELFF
TRBJ2-3,TRBV12-3/TRBV12-4,TRBD1,NA,TGTGCCAGCAGCCCACAGGGGCGAACGCAGTATTTT,CASSPQGRTQYF
TRBJ1-1,TRBV7-9,NA,NA,TGTGCCAGCAGCTCTGTCGCTGAAGCTTTCTTT,CASSSVAEAFF
TRBJ1-2,TRBV24-1,NA,NA,TGTGCCACCAGTGACCCAACCCGGAGGTATGGCTACACCTTC,CATSDPTRRYGYTF
TRBJ2-1,TRBV9,NA,NA,TGTGCCAGCAGCGTCTCACGCGGACAGAGCTCCTACAATGAGCAGTTCTTC,CASSVSRGQSSYNEQFF
TRBJ2-5,TRBV2,NA,NA,TGTGCCAGCAGTGTCCAGAGGGAGACCCAGTACTTC,CASSVQRETQYF
TRBJ2-5,TRBV5-1,TRBD1,NA,TGCGCCAGCAGCGGCGACAGGGCGGAGACCCAGTACTTC,CASSGDRAETQYF
TRBJ1-2,TRBV5-4,TRBD1,few,TGTGCCAGCAGCCCGGGACAGGGGGATAACTATGGCTACACCTTC,CASSPGQGDNYGYTF
TRBJ2-1,TRBV29-1,TRBD2,NA,TGCAGCGCCCAACTAGCGGGGGGGGGTGAGCAGTTCTTC,CSAQLAGGGEQFF
TRBJ2-1,TRBV19,NA,NA,TGTGCCAGTAGTAAGAATCCGGGGTCCTACAATGAGCAGTTCTTC,CASSKNPGSYNEQFF
TRBJ2-1,TRBV18,NA,few,TGTGCCAGCTCACCACCGGGAGTCAATGAGCAGTTCTTC,CASSPPGVNEQFF
TRBJ2-1,TRBV29-1,TRBD2,NA,TGCAGCGTTGAACTAGCGGGAGTTTCCTACAATGAGCAGTTCTTC,CSVELAGVSYNEQFF
TRBJ2-5,TRBV5-1,TRBD1,once,TGCGCCAGCAGCGTCGGACAGGATCAAGAGACCCAGTACTTC,CASSVGQDQETQYF
TRBJ1-1,TRBV6-1,NA,NA,TGTGCCAGCAGTGATCAGGGGCTAAGCGCTGAAGCTTTCTTT,CASSDQGLSAEAFF
TRBJ2-2,TRBV7-2,TRBD2,NA,TGTGCCGGCAGACTAGCGGACGGGGAGCTGTTTTTT,CAGRLADGELFF
TRBJ2-1,TRBV5-6,TRBD2,NA,TGTGCCAGCAGCTTGCCCGGGGGCGGGAGGGCCTTGAATGAGCAGTTCTTC,CASSLPGGGRALNEQFF